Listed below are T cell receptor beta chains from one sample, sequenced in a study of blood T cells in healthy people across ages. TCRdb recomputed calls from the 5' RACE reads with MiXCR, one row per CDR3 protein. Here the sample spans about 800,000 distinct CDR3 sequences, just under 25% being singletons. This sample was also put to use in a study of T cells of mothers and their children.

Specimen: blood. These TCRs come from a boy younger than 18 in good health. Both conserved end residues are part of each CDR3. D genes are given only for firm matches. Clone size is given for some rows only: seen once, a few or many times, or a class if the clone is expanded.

cdr3_aa: CASSYREFETQYF; cdr3_nt: TGTGCCAGCAGTTATCGGGAGTTCGAGACCCAGTACTTC; clone_size: NA; v_call: TRBV6-6; d_call: NA; j_call: TRBJ2-5; cdr3_length: 13
cdr3_aa: CASSRDREIETQYF; cdr3_nt: TGTGCCAGCAGCCGGGACAGGGAGATAGAGACCCAGTACTTC; clone_size: few; v_call: TRBV12-3/TRBV12-4; d_call: TRBD1; j_call: TRBJ2-5; cdr3_length: 14
cdr3_aa: CASRRTGGMSNEKLFF; cdr3_nt: TGTGCCAGCAGGCGGACAGGGGGCATGTCTAATGAAAAACTGTTTTTT; clone_size: NA; v_call: TRBV6-1; d_call: TRBD1; j_call: TRBJ1-4; cdr3_length: 16
cdr3_aa: CSAPRGRETYQETQYF; cdr3_nt: TGCAGTGCCCCGCGGGGGCGGGAGACGTACCAAGAGACCCAGTACTTC; clone_size: few; v_call: TRBV20-1; d_call: NA; j_call: TRBJ2-5; cdr3_length: 16
cdr3_aa: CASSFRTGHGNTIYF; cdr3_nt: TGTGCCAGCAGCTTCAGGACAGGGCATGGAAACACCATATATTTT; clone_size: NA; v_call: TRBV5-6; d_call: TRBD1; j_call: TRBJ1-3; cdr3_length: 15
cdr3_aa: CASSSKDGLAGERWNEQFF; cdr3_nt: TGTGCCAGCAGCTCCAAAGACGGACTAGCGGGAGAAAGATGGAATGAGCAGTTCTTC; clone_size: few; v_call: TRBV7-2; d_call: TRBD2; j_call: TRBJ2-1; cdr3_length: 19
cdr3_aa: CASSSQQTEYQETQCF; cdr3_nt: TGTGCCAGCAGTTCGCAACAGACCGAGTACCAAGAGACCCAGTGCTTC; clone_size: few; v_call: TRBV12-3/TRBV12-4; d_call: NA; j_call: TRBJ2-5; cdr3_length: 16
cdr3_aa: CASSTGLAVQDTQYF; cdr3_nt: TGTGCCAGCAGCACGGGACTAGCGGTGCAGGATACGCAGTATTTT; clone_size: few; v_call: TRBV7-9; d_call: TRBD2; j_call: TRBJ2-3; cdr3_length: 15
cdr3_aa: CSAASTDTQYF; cdr3_nt: TGCAGCGCCGCTAGCACAGATACGCAGTATTTT; clone_size: few; v_call: TRBV29-1; d_call: NA; j_call: TRBJ2-3; cdr3_length: 11
cdr3_aa: CASSQVGLTGEREAFF; cdr3_nt: TGCGCCAGCAGCCAAGTCGGGTTGACAGGGGAACGTGAAGCTTTCTTT; clone_size: few; v_call: TRBV4-1; d_call: TRBD1; j_call: TRBJ1-1; cdr3_length: 16
cdr3_aa: CASTSKPGVAWGVYEQYF; cdr3_nt: TGTGCCAGCACCTCGAAACCTGGGGTCGCTTGGGGTGTCTACGAGCAGTACTTC; clone_size: few; v_call: TRBV27; d_call: NA; j_call: TRBJ2-7; cdr3_length: 18
cdr3_aa: CASSSAVNYGYTF; cdr3_nt: TGTGCCAGCAGCTCCGCAGTAAACTATGGCTACACCTTC; clone_size: few; v_call: TRBV11-2; d_call: NA; j_call: TRBJ1-2; cdr3_length: 13
cdr3_aa: CASRIPDSAF; cdr3_nt: TGTGCCAGCAGAATCCCCGACTCCGCCTTC; clone_size: few; v_call: TRBV27; d_call: NA; j_call: TRBJ2-5; cdr3_length: 10
cdr3_aa: CASSIEGTQFYNEQFF; cdr3_nt: TGTGCCAGTAGTATAGAGGGGACACAATTCTACAATGAGCAGTTCTTC; clone_size: NA; v_call: TRBV19; d_call: NA; j_call: TRBJ2-1; cdr3_length: 16
cdr3_aa: CASSTGTAAQYF; cdr3_nt: TGCGCCAGCAGCACCGGGACAGCCGCCCAGTACTTC; clone_size: NA; v_call: TRBV5-1; d_call: TRBD1; j_call: TRBJ2-5; cdr3_length: 12
cdr3_aa: CATSDPDSYEQYF; cdr3_nt: TGTGCCACCAGTGATCCCGACTCATACGAGCAGTACTTC; clone_size: few; v_call: TRBV24-1; d_call: NA; j_call: TRBJ2-7; cdr3_length: 13
cdr3_aa: CASSPQGRGLQGQPQHF; cdr3_nt: TGTGCCAGCAGTCCCCAAGGACGGGGACTGCAGGGCCAGCCCCAGCATTTT; clone_size: few; v_call: TRBV28; d_call: NA; j_call: TRBJ1-5; cdr3_length: 17
cdr3_aa: CASSARGSGSPGKETQYF; cdr3_nt: TGTGCCAGCTCTGCAAGAGGTAGCGGGAGCCCCGGTAAAGAGACCCAGTACTTC; clone_size: NA; v_call: TRBV18; d_call: TRBD2; j_call: TRBJ2-5; cdr3_length: 18
cdr3_aa: CSVARGGYEQYF; cdr3_nt: TGCAGTGTGGCTAGAGGGGGCTACGAGCAGTACTTC; clone_size: few; v_call: TRBV20-1; d_call: NA; j_call: TRBJ2-7; cdr3_length: 12
cdr3_aa: CASRAGGDNEQFF; cdr3_nt: TGTGCCAGCAGAGCGGGAGGGGACAATGAGCAGTTCTTC; clone_size: few; v_call: TRBV2; d_call: TRBD2; j_call: TRBJ2-1; cdr3_length: 13
cdr3_aa: CSVEGGGQDSYEQYF; cdr3_nt: TGCAGCGTTGAAGGAGGGGGACAGGACTCCTACGAGCAGTACTTC; clone_size: NA; v_call: TRBV29-1; d_call: TRBD1; j_call: TRBJ2-7; cdr3_length: 15
cdr3_aa: CASSPGGMGNTIYF; cdr3_nt: TGCGCCAGCAGCCCGGGCGGCATGGGAAACACCATATATTTT; clone_size: NA; v_call: TRBV5-1; d_call: NA; j_call: TRBJ1-3; cdr3_length: 14
cdr3_aa: CASSLSGTVSSGANVLTF; cdr3_nt: TGTGCCAGCAGCTTATCAGGGACAGTAAGCTCTGGGGCCAACGTCCTGACTTTC; clone_size: few; v_call: TRBV7-2; d_call: TRBD1; j_call: TRBJ2-6; cdr3_length: 18
cdr3_aa: CASSTIGGNEQFF; cdr3_nt: TGTGCCAGCAGCACGATCGGAGGCAATGAGCAGTTCTTC; clone_size: NA; v_call: TRBV5-5; d_call: NA; j_call: TRBJ2-1; cdr3_length: 13
cdr3_aa: CASSYSAGNTGELFF; cdr3_nt: TGTGCCAGCAGTTACTCTGCCGGTAACACCGGGGAGCTGTTTTTT; clone_size: few; v_call: TRBV6-5; d_call: NA; j_call: TRBJ2-2; cdr3_length: 15
cdr3_aa: CASSQEGVWKKLFF; cdr3_nt: TGTGCCAGCAGCCAAGAGGGGGTGTGGAAAAAACTGTTTTTT; clone_size: NA; v_call: TRBV3-1; d_call: NA; j_call: TRBJ1-4; cdr3_length: 14
cdr3_aa: CATSRTGNQETQYF; cdr3_nt: TGTGCCACCAGCAGGACCGGGAACCAAGAGACCCAGTACTTC; clone_size: few; v_call: TRBV15; d_call: NA; j_call: TRBJ2-5; cdr3_length: 14
cdr3_aa: CASSQYQFEAFF; cdr3_nt: TGTGCCAGCAGCCAGTACCAGTTTGAAGCTTTCTTT; clone_size: few; v_call: TRBV4-2; d_call: NA; j_call: TRBJ1-1; cdr3_length: 12
cdr3_aa: CASSGGIAGNSPLHF; cdr3_nt: TGTGCCAGCAGCGGCGGGATCGCGGGAAATTCACCCCTCCACTTT; clone_size: few; v_call: TRBV5-6; d_call: NA; j_call: TRBJ1-6; cdr3_length: 15
cdr3_aa: CSAVYAGELFF; cdr3_nt: TGCAGCGCAGTTTACGCCGGGGAGCTGTTTTTT; clone_size: few; v_call: TRBV29-1; d_call: NA; j_call: TRBJ2-2; cdr3_length: 11
cdr3_aa: CASSYRGHRGLDEKLFF; cdr3_nt: TGTGCCAGCAGTTATCGGGGGCACAGGGGGCTAGATGAAAAACTGTTTTTT; clone_size: few; v_call: TRBV6-5; d_call: TRBD1; j_call: TRBJ1-4; cdr3_length: 17
cdr3_aa: CASSSTARWTSSMAKNIQYF; cdr3_nt: TGTGCCAGCAGCTCCACGGCTCGTTGGACTTCAAGTATGGCCAAAAACATTCAGTACTTC; clone_size: NA; v_call: TRBV7-2; d_call: NA; j_call: TRBJ2-4; cdr3_length: 20
cdr3_aa: CASSRSGTNEKLFF; cdr3_nt: TGTGCCAGCAGCCGCAGTGGAACTAATGAAAAACTGTTTTTT; clone_size: few; v_call: TRBV7-9; d_call: NA; j_call: TRBJ1-4; cdr3_length: 14
cdr3_aa: CASSPWGLAGLNNEQFF; cdr3_nt: TGTGCCAGCAGCCCCTGGGGACTAGCGGGCCTGAACAATGAGCAGTTCTTC; clone_size: NA; v_call: TRBV7-9; d_call: TRBD2; j_call: TRBJ2-1; cdr3_length: 17
cdr3_aa: CASSRIAITGELFF; cdr3_nt: TGTGCCAGCAGTCGGATAGCGATCACCGGGGAGCTGTTTTTT; clone_size: NA; v_call: TRBV11-2; d_call: NA; j_call: TRBJ2-2; cdr3_length: 14
cdr3_aa: CSVDFRDRGVNYGYTF; cdr3_nt: TGCAGCGTGGATTTCCGGGACAGGGGGGTTAACTATGGCTACACCTTC; clone_size: few; v_call: TRBV29-1; d_call: TRBD1; j_call: TRBJ1-2; cdr3_length: 16
cdr3_aa: CASSLFTGGYNTGELFF; cdr3_nt: TGTGCCAGCAGCTTATTTACCGGGGGCTATAACACCGGGGAGCTGTTTTTT; clone_size: few; v_call: TRBV7-3; d_call: NA; j_call: TRBJ2-2; cdr3_length: 17
cdr3_aa: CASSPAMGGHYEQYF; cdr3_nt: TGTGCCAGCTCACCAGCAATGGGGGGCCACTACGAGCAGTACTTC; clone_size: NA; v_call: TRBV18; d_call: NA; j_call: TRBJ2-7; cdr3_length: 15
cdr3_aa: CATSRDKLDSYEQYF; cdr3_nt: TGTGCCACCAGCAGAGACAAGCTCGACTCCTACGAGCAGTACTTC; clone_size: few; v_call: TRBV15; d_call: NA; j_call: TRBJ2-7; cdr3_length: 15
cdr3_aa: CASSQEGGGTDTQYF; cdr3_nt: TGTGCCAGCAGCCAAGAGGGCGGTGGTACGGATACGCAGTATTTT; clone_size: once; v_call: TRBV3-1; d_call: NA; j_call: TRBJ2-3; cdr3_length: 15
cdr3_aa: CASSQQGDYQETQYF; cdr3_nt: TGTGCCAGCAGTCAACAGGGGGATTACCAAGAGACCCAGTACTTC; clone_size: few; v_call: TRBV25-1; d_call: TRBD1; j_call: TRBJ2-5; cdr3_length: 15
cdr3_aa: CASSLLQGVGNEQFF; cdr3_nt: TGTGCCAGCAGCCTGCTACAGGGTGTAGGAAATGAGCAGTTCTTC; clone_size: NA; v_call: TRBV5-5; d_call: NA; j_call: TRBJ2-1; cdr3_length: 15
cdr3_aa: CASSVSQGTYEQYF; cdr3_nt: TGTGCCAGCAGTGTCTCACAGGGGACTTACGAGCAGTACTTC; clone_size: few; v_call: TRBV27; d_call: NA; j_call: TRBJ2-7; cdr3_length: 14
cdr3_aa: CASSQSTSGGDNEQFF; cdr3_nt: TGCGCCAGCAGCCAGTCGACTAGCGGGGGGGATAATGAGCAGTTCTTC; clone_size: NA; v_call: TRBV4-1; d_call: TRBD2; j_call: TRBJ2-1; cdr3_length: 16
cdr3_aa: CASSQGPSGGAGNEQFF; cdr3_nt: TGCGCCAGCAGCCAGGGGCCGAGCGGGGGGGCCGGAAATGAGCAGTTCTTC; clone_size: NA; v_call: TRBV4-3; d_call: TRBD2; j_call: TRBJ2-1; cdr3_length: 17
cdr3_aa: CASKRSTNTGELFF; cdr3_nt: TGCGCCAGCAAGAGGAGTACGAACACCGGGGAGCTGTTTTTT; clone_size: few; v_call: TRBV5-1; d_call: NA; j_call: TRBJ2-2; cdr3_length: 14
cdr3_aa: CASSQDRGGSVPYNEQFF; cdr3_nt: TGCGCCAGCAGCCAAGATCGAGGAGGGAGTGTCCCCTACAATGAGCAGTTCTTC; clone_size: NA; v_call: TRBV4-1; d_call: NA; j_call: TRBJ2-1; cdr3_length: 18